This T cell receptor beta chain stems from a study of blood T cell repertoires in COVID-19. Overall study: The United States, Italy and Spain supplied acute and convalescent COVID-19 samples. The analysed material was cDNA or gDNA that came from T cells, B-cell-depleted T cells, or PBMCs.

Original methodology: Estimation of nucleated cell counts was performed using reference gene primer amplification. Sequencing used immunoSEQ multiplex PCR; TCRdb keeps in-frame clones, though not all of them. The V and J calls and the clone size are those of that table, but D and trimming were determined from the DNA. The sample consists of just under 85,000 clones, more than 85% of them appearing once. The count of this clone is one. The clonotype comes from an elderly man with active or convalescent COVID-19. The material sequenced was peripheral blood.

This CDR3 is CASSLQGTGGSQPQHF. The CDR3 DNA reads TGTGCCAGCAGCTTGCAAGGGACAGGGGGTTCTCAGCCCCAGCATTTT. This sequence joins TRBV5-4 and TRBJ1-5, with TRBD1 matching 11 bases. Germline lookup yields CDR1 SGHNT and CDR2 YYREEE (reference sequence). The CDR3 spans 16 residues. V dropped 1 base and J dropped 6; count of bases not matched to a gene: 6.